This T cell receptor beta chain was obtained from a study of T cells after yellow fever vaccination. Study at large: It was SMART-Seq v4 Ultra Low Input that prepared the fractions with low cell numbers.

There are 13 residues in the CDR3. Trimming left V 5 bases short and J 9 bases short, with 16 bases between. CDR1 and CDR2 from the germline V gene are MNHEY and SVGAGI. Study-level findings and limits: A weaker but faster secondary response was observed, peaking on day 5 versus 15. Post-booster reappearance was seen for most primary-vaccination clones (roughly 96% CD4, around 90% CD8).

Of note for this clonotype: Antigen unknown.

A process of 5'RACE template switching, which added a universal primer site and UMIs, was used to make TCR cDNA. TCRdb re-called the 5' RACE reads through MiXCR, storing one row per CDR3 protein. The sample has around 300,000 distinct CDR3 sequences; approximately 13% are singletons. The starting material was CD4+ T cells sorted from PBMCs, obtained 45 days after the yellow fever booster vaccination. This clonotype was sampled from a man younger than 45 who received the YFV17D yellow fever vaccine. The J gene is TRBJ1-1, the V gene TRBV6-5; a weak D match, TRBD1 (5 bases). The CDR3 loop reads CASSNTQVAKAFF. The CDR3 DNA is TGTGCCAGCAGTAACACACAGGTCGCGAAAGCTTTCTTT.